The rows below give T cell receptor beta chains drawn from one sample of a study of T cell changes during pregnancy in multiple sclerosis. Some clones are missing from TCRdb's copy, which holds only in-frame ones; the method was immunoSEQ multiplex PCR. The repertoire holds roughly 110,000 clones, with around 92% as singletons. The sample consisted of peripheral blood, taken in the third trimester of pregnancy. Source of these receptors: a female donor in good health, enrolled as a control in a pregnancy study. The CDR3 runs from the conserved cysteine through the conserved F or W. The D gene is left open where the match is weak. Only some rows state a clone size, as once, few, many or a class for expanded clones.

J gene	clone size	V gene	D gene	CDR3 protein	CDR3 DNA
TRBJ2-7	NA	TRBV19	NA	CASSGGAGSEQYF	TGTGCCAGTAGTGGGGGGGCCGGGAGCGAGCAGTACTTC
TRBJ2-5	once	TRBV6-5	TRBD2	CASSWGGDLPGTQYF	TGTGCCAGCAGTTGGGGGGGGGACCTACCAGGGACCCAGTACTTC
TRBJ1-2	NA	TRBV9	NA	CASSGTFNYGYTF	TGTGCCAGCAGCGGGACTTTCAACTATGGCTACACCTTC
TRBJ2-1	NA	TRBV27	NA	CASSLRRGSYNEQFF	TGTGCCAGCAGTTTAAGGCGGGGCTCCTACAATGAACAGTTCTTC
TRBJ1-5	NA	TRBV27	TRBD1	CASSPIQGISNQPQHF	TGTGCCAGCAGTCCGATACAGGGGATCAGCAATCAGCCCCAGCATTTT
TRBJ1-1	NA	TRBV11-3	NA	CASSLRRGYTEAFF	TGTGCCAGCAGCTTACGTCGGGGGTACACTGAAGCTTTCTTT
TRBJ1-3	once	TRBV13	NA	CASSFTSSGNTIYF	TGTGCCAGCAGCTTTACAAGCTCTGGAAACACCATATATTTT
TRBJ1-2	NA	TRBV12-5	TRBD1	CASAPGDRGPRGYTF	TGTGCTAGTGCCCCCGGGGACAGGGGGCCCCGGGGCTACACCTTC
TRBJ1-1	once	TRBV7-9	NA	CASSLVTDTEAFF	TGTGCCAGCAGCTTAGTGACAGACACTGAAGCTTTCTTT
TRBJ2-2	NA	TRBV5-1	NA	CASSWERNTGELFF	TGCGCCAGCAGCTGGGAGCGGAACACCGGGGAGCTGTTTTTT
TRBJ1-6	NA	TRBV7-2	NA	CASSPQQGTSPLHF	TGTGCCAGCAGCCCCCAACAGGGAACCTCACCCCTCCACTTT
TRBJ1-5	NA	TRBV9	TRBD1	CASSVTGANQPQHF	TGTGCCAGCAGCGTAACAGGGGCGAATCAGCCCCAGCATTTT
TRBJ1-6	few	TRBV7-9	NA	CASSFPNPPNSPLHF	TGTGCCAGCAGCTTTCCTAATCCCCCAAATTCACCCCTCCACTTT
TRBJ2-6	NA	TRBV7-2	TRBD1	CASSLEQGAISGANVLTF	TGTGCCAGCAGCTTAGAACAGGGGGCGATCTCTGGGGCCAACGTCCTGACTTTC
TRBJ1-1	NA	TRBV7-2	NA	CASSFMGGTMNTEAFF	TGTGCCAGCAGCTTCATGGGGGGTACTATGAACACTGAAGCTTTCTTT
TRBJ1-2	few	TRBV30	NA	CAWSVHRTNYGYTF	TGTGCCTGGAGTGTACACAGGACTAACTATGGCTACACCTTC
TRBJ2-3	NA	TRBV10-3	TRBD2	CAISEFLAGTTDTQYF	TGTGCCATCAGTGAGTTTCTAGCGGGGACCACAGATACGCAGTATTTT
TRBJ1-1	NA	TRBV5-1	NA	CASSLTHSLNTEAFF	TGCGCCAGCAGCTTAACGCACAGTTTGAACACTGAAGCTTTCTTT
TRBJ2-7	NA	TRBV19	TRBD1	CASRDRASYEQYF	TGTGCCAGTAGAGACAGGGCGTCCTACGAGCAGTACTTC
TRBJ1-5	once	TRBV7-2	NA	CASSPSSNQPQHF	TGTGCCAGCAGCCCCTCCAGCAATCAGCCCCAGCATTTT
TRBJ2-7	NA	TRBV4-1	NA	CASSLNVGAYEQYF	TGCGCCAGCAGCCTCAACGTAGGAGCCTACGAGCAGTACTTC
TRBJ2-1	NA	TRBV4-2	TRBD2	CASSQDGGGAYNEQFF	TGTGCCAGCAGCCAAGATGGCGGGGGGGCCTACAATGAGCAGTTCTTC
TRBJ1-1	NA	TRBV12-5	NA	CASGLVQGAFF	TGTGCTAGTGGTTTGGTACAGGGAGCTTTCTTT
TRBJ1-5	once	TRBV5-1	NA	CASSLQGNQPQHF	TGCGCCAGCAGCTTGCAGGGAAATCAGCCCCAGCATTTT
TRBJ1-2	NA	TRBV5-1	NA	CASSLSQGNYGYTF	TGCGCCAGCAGCTTGAGTCAGGGGAACTATGGCTACACCTTC
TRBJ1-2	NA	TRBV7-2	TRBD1	CASSLDRQGANYGYTF	TGTGCCAGCAGCTTAGATAGGCAGGGGGCAAACTATGGCTACACCTTC
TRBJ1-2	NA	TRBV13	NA	CASSSHIYGYTF	TGTGCCAGCAGCTCGCACATCTATGGCTACACCTTC
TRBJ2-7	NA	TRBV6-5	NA	CASSYRRGEQYF	TGTGCCAGCAGTTACCGTCGCGGCGAGCAGTACTTC
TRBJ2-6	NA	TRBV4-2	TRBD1	CASSQDQGAGANVLTF	TGTGCCAGCAGCCAAGACCAGGGGGCTGGGGCCAACGTCCTGACTTTC
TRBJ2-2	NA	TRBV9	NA	CASSPPGSVNTGELFF	TGTGCCAGCAGCCCACCGGGGTCCGTCAACACCGGGGAGCTGTTTTTT
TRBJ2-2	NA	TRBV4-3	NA	CASSQDLRSFGGELFF	TGCGCCAGCAGCCAAGATCTTCGGTCCTTCGGCGGGGAGCTGTTTTTT
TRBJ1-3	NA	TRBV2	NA	CASSVRDTGNTIYF	TGTGCCAGCAGTGTCAGGGATACGGGAAACACCATATATTTT
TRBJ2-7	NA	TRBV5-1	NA	CASVAERSYEQYF	TGCGCCAGCGTTGCGGAGCGCTCCTACGAGCAGTACTTC
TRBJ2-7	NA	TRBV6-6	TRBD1	CASSYSGQGSVEQYF	TGTGCCAGCAGTTACTCGGGACAGGGATCAGTGGAGCAGTACTTC
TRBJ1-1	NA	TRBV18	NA	CASSPTTGPGTEAFF	TGTGCCAGCTCACCTACCACAGGCCCCGGGACTGAAGCTTTCTTT
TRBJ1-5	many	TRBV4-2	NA	CASSQVGREGYSNQPQHF	TGTGCCAGCAGCCAAGTAGGCAGGGAGGGCTATAGCAATCAGCCCCAGCATTTT
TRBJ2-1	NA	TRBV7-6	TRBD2	CASSLERGGTNEQFF	TGTGCCAGCAGCTTAGAGCGGGGGGGCACGAATGAGCAGTTCTTC
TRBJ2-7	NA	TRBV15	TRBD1	CATSRGTRDREAHEQYF	TGTGCCACCAGCAGAGGTACCCGGGACAGGGAAGCCCACGAGCAGTACTTC
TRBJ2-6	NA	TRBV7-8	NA	CASSLAGHLSGANVLTF	TGTGCCAGCAGCTTAGCGGGACACCTCTCTGGGGCCAACGTCCTGACTTTC
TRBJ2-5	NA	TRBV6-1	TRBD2	CASSETQVAGLEETQYF	TGTGCCAGCAGTGAGACCCAAGTAGCGGGGTTGGAAGAGACCCAGTACTTC
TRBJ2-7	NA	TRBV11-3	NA	CASSLSPAGYEQYF	TGTGCCAGCAGCTTATCCCCCGCAGGCTACGAGCAGTACTTC
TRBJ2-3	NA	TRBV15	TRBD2	CATSSSIAGGLDTQYF	TGTGCCACCAGCAGTTCCATAGCGGGGGGGTTAGATACGCAGTATTTT